A single sample is the source of the 25 T cell receptor beta chains below, sequenced in a study of cytomegalovirus exposure and HLA in healthy donors. The PCR was carried out with 60 Vbeta primers and 13 Jbeta primers. TCRdb's table, derived via immunoSEQ multiplex PCR, lists solely in-frame clones and lacks some. Of 99,000 or so clones in the sample, about 69% were seen once. The material sequenced was PBMCs. Every receptor here comes from a man aged 40-50 years in good health and CMV-seronegative.

V gene TRBV2 combines with J gene TRBJ2-3; a possible D gene is TRBD2 (6 bases). The CDR3 extends over 16 amino acids. The V end lost 7 bases, the J end lost 5 bases, and 22 bases lay between the germline ends. CDR1 SNHLY and CDR2 FYNNEI come from the germline V gene. In DNA, the CDR3 is TGTGCCAGCACCAAGAACGGGGGATATGGCAAAGATACGCAGTATTTT. It translates to CASTKNGGYGKDTQYF.

This chain links TRBV5-1 with TRBJ2-1, with a possible D match to TRBD2 (5 bases). The CDR3 is 16 amino acids. Germline V gives CDR1 SGHRS, CDR2 YFSETQ. The V gene lost 4 bases and the J gene lost 7 bases, with 21 bases spanning the gap. CDR3 amino acids: CASSANPGSRGNEQFF. The CDR3 region has the DNA TGCGCCAGCAGCGCGAACCCGGGGTCACGTGGGAATGAGCAGTTCTTC.

In its sample, this clone was seen a few times. The J gene is TRBJ1-6, the V gene TRBV5-1; D is perhaps TRBD1 (6 bases). The CDR3 sequence is 16 residues long. The germline gives CDR1 SGHRS, CDR2 YFSETQ. V lost 4 bases and J lost 0, with 11 bases in between. The CDR3 bases are TGCGCCAGCAGCCCACAGGGCAGCTCCTATAATTCACCCCTCCACTTT. Its protein product is CASSPQGSSYNSPLHF. The full variable domain, in which reference TRBV5-1 and TRBJ1-6 provide the parts outside the CDR3, is KAGVTQTPRYLIKTRGQQVTLSCSPISGHRSVSWYQQTPGQGLQFLFEYFSETQRNKGNFPGRFSGRQFSNSRSEMNVSTLELGDSALYLCASSPQGSSYNSPLHFGNGTRLTVT.

The V and J genes are TRBV7-8 and TRBJ1-5, with D unclear. The CDR3 extends over 16 amino acids. Trimming removed 1 base from V and 3 bases from J, with 13 bases in between. CDR1 SGHVS and CDR2 FQNEAQ come from the germline V gene. The CDR3 DNA reads TGTGCCAGCAGCTTAGTGGGCGGGGAAATCAATCAGCCCCAGCATTTT. Its protein product is CASSLVGGEINQPQHF.

CDR3 sequence: CASSIPHQEGPNQPQHF. The CDR3 nucleotides read TGTGCCAGTAGTATCCCCCACCAGGAGGGACCCAATCAGCCCCAGCATTTT. The chain uses TRBV19 and TRBJ1-5; tentatively, D is TRBD1 (5 bases). CDR3 length: 17 amino acids. Trimming shortened V by 3 bases and J by 3 bases, and 18 bases separated the two germline ends. Germline CDR1 LNHDA, CDR2 SQIVND (reference sequence). The full variable domain, rest sourced from reference TRBV19 and TRBJ1-5, is DGGITQSPKYLFRKEGQNVTLSCEQNLNHDAMYWYRQDPGQGLRLIYYSQIVNDFQKGDIAEGYSVSREKKESFPLTVTSAQKNPTAFYLCASSIPHQEGPNQPQHFGDGTRLSIL.

The chain employs TRBV20-1 and TRBJ1-1; tentative D call: TRBD1 (6 bases). The CDR3 is 11 residues long. CDR1 is DFQATT and CDR2 is SNEGSKA in the germline V gene (reference sequence). The ends were cut back, 6 bases at V and 4 bases at J, with 9 bases in the middle. The CDR3 sequence is CSARGPTEAFF. The CDR3 nucleotides are TGCAGTGCCAGGGGCCCCACTGAAGCTTTCTTT.

This clone was detected only once. V and J are TRBV28 and TRBJ1-5; D uncertain. Germline assignment: CDR1 MDHEN and CDR2 SYDVKM. With 5 bases removed from V and 11 bases from J, the gap between germline ends came to 19 bases. CDR3 size: 14 residues. The CDR3 sequence is CASSLGSRGVAQHF. CDR3 coding DNA: TGTGCCAGCAGTCTCGGGTCGCGAGGAGTAGCCCAGCATTTT.

This clone was observed a handful of times. This sequence joins TRBV5-1 and TRBJ2-1; D gene unclear. Germline V gene lookup returns CDR1 SGHRS and CDR2 YFSETQ. The CDR3 consists of 15 residues. V was pared by 4 bases and J by 5 bases, with 16 bases between. The CDR3 DNA reads TGCGCCAGCAGCCCTACCCCCTCAGCGCACAATGAGCAGTTCTTC. Residues: CASSPTPSAHNEQFF.

In this sample, this clone turned up a few times. This sequence joins TRBV6-6 and TRBJ1-2; 8 bases map to TRBD1. Germline trimming cut 5 bases from V and 2 bases from J; bases unmatched to any gene: 10. There are 16 residues in the CDR3. CDR1 MNHNY and CDR2 SVGAGI come from the germline V gene (reference sequence). CDR3 region: CASSRQGISQNYGYTF. CDR3 nucleotide sequence: TGTGCCAGCAGTCGACAGGGGATCTCCCAGAACTATGGCTACACCTTC.

The V call is TRBV7-2, the J call TRBJ2-5; 10 nucleotides line up with TRBD1. The trim removed 5 bases at V and 4 bases at J, leaving 7 bases unmatched. The CDR3 runs to 15 residues. The germline V gene has CDR1 SGHTA and CDR2 FQGNSA. CDR3 region: CASSLWTGGRETQYF. In DNA, the CDR3 is TGTGCCAGCAGCCTATGGACAGGGGGAAGAGAGACCCAGTACTTC.

This chain uses TRBV19 with TRBJ1-3; a weak D match, TRBD1 (6 bases). The germline V gene encodes CDR1 LNHDA and CDR2 SQIVND (reference sequence). The CDR3 totals 14 residues. Trimming cost V 3 bases and J 1 base, with 7 bases left between them. The CDR3 loop reads CASSITGSGNTIYF. In DNA, the CDR3 is TGTGCCAGTAGTATTACAGGGTCTGGAAACACCATATATTTT.

The chain has TRBV6-5 and TRBJ2-3; TRBD1 agrees at 9 bases. The CDR3 runs 16 residues. Trimming removed 0 bases from V and 5 bases from J; junction bases left unmatched: 6. Germline values: CDR1 MNHEY, CDR2 SVGAGI. In DNA, the CDR3 is TGTGCCAGCAGTTACTCCACAGGGGGCGTTGGAGATACGCAGTATTTT. Protein product: CASSYSTGGVGDTQYF.

This chain uses TRBV7-9 with TRBJ2-5; TRBD2 agrees at 7 bases. Germline values: CDR1 SEHNR, CDR2 FQNEAQ (reference sequence). Trimming took 6 bases from V and 4 from J; bases not matched to a gene: 8. This CDR3 has 14 residues. CDR3 nucleotides: TGTGCCAGCAGTTATACTAGCGAGGGAGAGACCCAGTACTTC. Translated, it gives CASSYTSEGETQYF.

As for this clone: The junction and the germline gene differ at one end; a read error may be behind it. The chain is built from TRBV7-9 and TRBJ2-7; weak D call: TRBD1 (5 bases). The length of the CDR3 is 12 residues. Germline V gene lookup returns CDR1 SEHNR and CDR2 FQNEAQ (reference sequence). In nucleotides, the CDR3 is TGTTCCAGCAGCTTAGGGGTGCGGGAGCAGTACTTC. Protein: CSSSLGVREQYF.

This rearrangement joins TRBV2 to TRBJ1-4; weak D call: TRBD1 (5 bases). Germline V gene data show CDR1 as SNHLY and CDR2 as FYNNEI. The CDR3 loop spans 14 amino acids. V lost 3 bases, J lost 5 bases, and 10 bases lay in between. CDR3 sequence (DNA): TGTGCCAGCAGTGATCACCGGACAAATGAAAAACTGTTTTTT. Amino acid sequence: CASSDHRTNEKLFF.

The chain joins TRBV15 to TRBJ1-2; D uncertain. The CDR3 loop spans 14 amino acids. CDR1 LNHNV and CDR2 YYDKDF come from the germline V gene (reference sequence). V shed 0 bases and J shed 4 bases, with 9 bases lying between them. The CDR3 loop reads CATSRDGVGYGYTF. CDR3 DNA: TGTGCCACCAGCAGAGACGGGGTGGGCTATGGCTACACCTTC.

The J gene is TRBJ2-1, the V gene TRBV7-2, with 7 bases identical to TRBD2. Per germline, CDR1 SGHTA and CDR2 FQGNSA. With 1 base clipped from V and 3 bases from J, the junction kept 6 bases outside the gene matches. The CDR3 runs to 16 residues. CDR3 in amino acids: CASSLGRTSSYNEQFF. Written as DNA, the CDR3 is TGTGCCAGCAGCTTAGGGCGGACTAGTAGCTACAATGAGCAGTTCTTC.

This clone was counted only a few times. This chain connects TRBV5-1 to TRBJ2-3, with 7 positions matching TRBD2. Losses at the gene ends were 4 bases for V and 6 bases for J; bases not matched to a gene: 11. Looked up from germline, CDR1 is SGHRS and CDR2 is YFSETQ. The CDR3 is 15 residues long. CDR3 loop: CASSLGGGPSDTQYF. CDR3 in DNA: TGCGCCAGCAGCCTGGGGGGAGGGCCTTCGGATACGCAGTATTTT. The full variable domain, in which reference TRBV5-1 and TRBJ2-3 provide the parts outside the CDR3, is KAGVTQTPRYLIKTRGQQVTLSCSPISGHRSVSWYQQTPGQGLQFLFEYFSETQRNKGNFPGRFSGRQFSNSRSEMNVSTLELGDSALYLCASSLGGGPSDTQYFGPGTRLTVL.

V is TRBV19 and J is TRBJ2-7; TRBD1 aligns across 9 bases. Germline V gives CDR1 LNHDA, CDR2 SQIVND (reference sequence). The V and J ends lost 7 bases and 2 bases, in that order; junction bases with no gene match: 9. The CDR3 totals 15 residues. Here the CDR3 DNA reads TGTGCCAGTACCCTACATGGGACAGGGACCTACGAGCAGTACTTC. Translation: CASTLHGTGTYEQYF.

The rearrangement joins TRBV6-5 to TRBJ2-7; possible D gene TRBD1, 5 bases. This CDR3 has 15 amino acids. The germline V and J ends were trimmed by 2 bases and 4 bases, with 15 bases remaining between them. Germline CDR1 reads MNHEY; CDR2 reads SVGAGI. The CDR3 sequence is CASSYGFQGGYEQYF. In DNA, the CDR3 is TGTGCCAGCAGTTACGGGTTTCAGGGTGGTTACGAGCAGTACTTC.

The J gene is TRBJ2-7, the V gene TRBV19; the D gene is possibly TRBD2 (5 bases). V lost 4 bases, J lost 7 bases, and 14 bases lay in between. This CDR3 region has 13 residues. Per germline, CDR1 LNHDA and CDR2 SQIVND (reference sequence). The chain's CDR3 is CASSNGLAREQYF. The DNA of the CDR3 is TGTGCCAGTAGTAACGGACTGGCTCGGGAGCAGTACTTC.

This chain connects TRBV4-3 to TRBJ1-6, with D uncertain. Trimming pared 0 bases from V and 0 bases from J, leaving 12 bases between. CDR1 and CDR2 (germline): LGHNA, YSLEER. The CDR3 runs 18 residues. As DNA, the CDR3 is TGCGCCAGCAGCCAAGATATGATCTTGAGCTCCTATAATTCACCCCTCCACTTT. Protein: CASSQDMILSSYNSPLHF.

The chain combines TRBV18 with TRBJ1-1; a weak D match, TRBD1 (6 bases). V was trimmed by 1 base and J by 3 bases, leaving 9 bases between them. This CDR3 is built from 14 residues. Germline CDR1 KGHSH, CDR2 LQKENI. CDR3 loop: CASSPLGADTEAFF. CDR3 DNA: TGTGCCAGCTCACCACTGGGGGCCGACACTGAAGCTTTCTTT.

J is TRBJ2-5 and V is TRBV7-9; 11 nucleotides agree with TRBD2. Germline V CDR1 and CDR2: SEHNR, FQNEAQ (reference sequence). V lost 7 bases to trimming and J lost 5 bases; unmatched junction nucleotides: 9. CDR3 length: 15 amino acids. CDR3 amino acids: CASTPTSGSRETQYF. The CDR3 DNA sequence: TGTGCCAGCACCCCAACTAGCGGGAGTAGGGAGACCCAGTACTTC.

This clone has a single count. The chain combines TRBV6-5 with TRBJ2-7, with a tentative D call TRBD1 (6 bases). Trimming stripped 5 bases from V and 2 bases from J, with 13 bases between. CDR1 MNHEY and CDR2 SVGAGI come from the germline V gene. This CDR3 spans 14 amino acids. CDR3 DNA: TGTGCCAGCAGTGACAACAGGGATACCTACGAGCAGTACTTC. It translates to CASSDNRDTYEQYF.